Listed below are T cell receptor beta chains from one sample, sequenced in a study of shared clonotypes between healthy human individuals. Clones were sequenced by immunoSEQ multiplex PCR, and TCRdb holds only the in-frame ones, with some missing. The sample contains approximately 2.3 million clones, 93% of which appear only once. Sequencing used naive CD4+ T cells from PBMCs. The receptors stem from a man aged 18 to 29 in good health. Some clones in this sample may be carry-over from other donors' samples. Each CDR3 is given with its conserved first and last residue. The D gene is left open where the match is weak. Some rows mark clone size as missing; the rest say once, few, many or name a class of expanded clone.

j_gene,abundance,d_gene,v_gene,CDR3aa
TRBJ2-7,.,.,TRBV27,CATHPRDTDEQYF
TRBJ2-7,.,TRBD1,TRBV27,CASSIQTGGIPYEQYF
TRBJ2-7,.,TRBD1,TRBV5-1,CASSRGGDKYEQYF
TRBJ2-3,.,.,TRBV5-4,CASRVYSADTQYF
TRBJ2-4,.,TRBD2,TRBV5-4,CASSLDGLAGMNIQYF
TRBJ1-5,.,TRBD1,TRBV18,CASSPPGQGGQPQHF
TRBJ2-3,.,TRBD2,TRBV13,CASSLPTSGTDTQYF
TRBJ2-7,.,TRBD2,TRBV23-1,CASSQKNGTRSYEQYF
TRBJ2-3,.,.,TRBV6-1,CASSDVGGRQINSTDTQYF
TRBJ2-1,.,.,TRBV7-2,CASSLLGLVPGNEQFF
TRBJ2-1,.,.,TRBV13,CASNRGGRGNEQFF
TRBJ2-5,.,.,TRBV15,CATSSPRDTGQETQYF
TRBJ1-1,.,.,TRBV30,CAWENTEAFF
TRBJ2-7,.,TRBD1,TRBV28,CASTPGTAGEQYF
TRBJ1-2,.,.,TRBV7-9,CASSFWADNYGYTF
TRBJ2-1,.,TRBD2,TRBV5-1,CASSETGTSGNEQFF
TRBJ1-1,.,TRBD1,TRBV4-1,CASSHRTGGTEAFF
TRBJ1-1,.,TRBD1,TRBV27,CASSSWDRMNTEAFF
TRBJ2-3,.,.,TRBV10-3,CAISPSTDTQYF
TRBJ1-4,.,.,TRBV25-1,CATSVIDDEKLFF
TRBJ2-7,.,TRBD1,TRBV6-5,CASSPRQGAYEQYF
TRBJ1-1,.,.,TRBV5-1,CASSHPENTEAFF
TRBJ2-2,once,TRBD2,TRBV10-3,CAISGGLAGGQNTGELFF
TRBJ2-1,.,TRBD2,TRBV28,CAGQAGGSYNEQFF
TRBJ2-7,.,TRBD2,TRBV2,CASRPAGRNSEQYF
TRBJ2-1,.,.,TRBV6-6,CASSPPRENTEQFF
TRBJ1-2,.,.,TRBV7-9,CASSLGSVAFGDYGYTF
TRBJ2-3,.,TRBD1,TRBV5-1,CASSRETGAVDTQYF
TRBJ1-1,.,.,TRBV4-1,CASSQEWAGLTGTEAFF
TRBJ2-2,.,.,TRBV7-9,CASSVVSPGELFF
TRBJ2-7,.,.,TRBV9,CASSATGVGYEQYF
TRBJ2-1,.,.,TRBV5-4,CASSLVAASSLVEQFF
TRBJ2-1,.,TRBD2,TRBV15,CAVGGRARDEQFF
TRBJ2-2,.,.,TRBV7-2,CASSNRNTGELFF
TRBJ2-7,.,.,TRBV5-6,CASSLTGLHEQYF
TRBJ1-4,.,.,TRBV5-8,CASSFILTGRNEKLFF